The following is a T cell receptor (beta chain) sequence with its context. Its target is unknown. TCRdb re-derived calls from the 5' RACE reads in MiXCR, one entry per CDR3 protein. Of about 500,000 distinct CDR3 sequences in the sample, approximately 16% were seen once. This entry belongs to a study of T cells after yellow fever vaccination. The overall study: SMART-Seq v4 Ultra Low Input served to prepare low-cell-number fractions. The study, taken as a whole, reports: Across the CD4 and CD8 compartments, a small share of clonotypes was present in both. The study re-detected most primary-vaccination clones after the booster (under 97% CD4, around 89% CD8). A weaker secondary response peaked on day 5, the primary on day 15.

The V gene's germline CDR1 is SGHRS and CDR2 YFSETQ. The CDR3 loop spans 13 amino acids. Trimming took off 4 bases at V and 4 bases at J, with 11 bases between the two ends. Sequenced here: PBMCs, sampled 4 to 5 days after the first yellow fever vaccination. The chain links TRBV5-1 to TRBJ1-1, with D possibly TRBD1 on 5 matching bases. This receptor was obtained from a young man who received the YFV17D yellow fever vaccine. The CDR3 is CASSPGGTTEAFF. The CDR3 DNA reads TGCGCCAGCAGCCCGGGGGGTACCACTGAAGCTTTCTTT.